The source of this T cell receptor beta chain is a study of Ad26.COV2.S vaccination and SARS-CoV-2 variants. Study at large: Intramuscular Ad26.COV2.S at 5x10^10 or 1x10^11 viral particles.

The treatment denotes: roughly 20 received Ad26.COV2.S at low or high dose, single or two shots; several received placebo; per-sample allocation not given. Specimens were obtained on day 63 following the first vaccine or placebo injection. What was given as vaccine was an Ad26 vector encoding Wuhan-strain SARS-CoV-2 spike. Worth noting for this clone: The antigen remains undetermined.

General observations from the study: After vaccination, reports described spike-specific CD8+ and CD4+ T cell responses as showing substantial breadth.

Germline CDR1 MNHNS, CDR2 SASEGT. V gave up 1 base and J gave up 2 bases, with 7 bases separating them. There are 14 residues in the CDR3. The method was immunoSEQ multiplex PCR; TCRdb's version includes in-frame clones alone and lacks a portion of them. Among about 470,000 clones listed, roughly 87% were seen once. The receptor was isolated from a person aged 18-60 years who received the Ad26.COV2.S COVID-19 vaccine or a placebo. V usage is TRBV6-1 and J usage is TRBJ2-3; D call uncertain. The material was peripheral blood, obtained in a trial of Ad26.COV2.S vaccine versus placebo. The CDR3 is CASSEGIHTDTQYF. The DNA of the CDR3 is TGTGCCAGCAGTGAAGGTATCCACACAGATACGCAGTATTTT.